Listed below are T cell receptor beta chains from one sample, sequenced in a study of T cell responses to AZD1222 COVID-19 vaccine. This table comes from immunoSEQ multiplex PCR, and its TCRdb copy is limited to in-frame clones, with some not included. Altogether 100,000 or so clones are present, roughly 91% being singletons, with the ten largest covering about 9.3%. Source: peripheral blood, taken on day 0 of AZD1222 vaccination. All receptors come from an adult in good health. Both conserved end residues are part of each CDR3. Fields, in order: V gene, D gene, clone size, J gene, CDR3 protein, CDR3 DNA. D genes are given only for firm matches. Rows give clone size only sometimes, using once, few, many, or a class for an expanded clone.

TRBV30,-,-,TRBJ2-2,CACWGRANTGELFF,TGTGCCTGTTGGGGTCGCGCGAACACCGGGGAGCTGTTTTTT
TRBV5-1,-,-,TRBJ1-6,CASSRGPRDSPLHF,TGCGCCAGCAGCCGGGGACCGCGAGATTCACCCCTCCACTTT
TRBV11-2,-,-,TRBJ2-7,CASSLGGSAYEQYF,TGTGCCAGCAGTCTGGGGGGATCGGCCTACGAGCAGTACTTC
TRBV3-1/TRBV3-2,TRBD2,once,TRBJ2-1,CASSQGPQLAGYYNEQFF,TGTGCCAGCAGCCAAGGCCCCCAACTAGCGGGGTACTACAATGAGCAGTTCTTC
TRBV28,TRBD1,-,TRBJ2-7,CASSWGGTGEYEQYF,TGTGCCAGCAGTTGGGGGGGGACAGGGGAATACGAGCAGTACTTC
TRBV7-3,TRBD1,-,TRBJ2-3,CASSSQGQGVDTQYF,TGTGCCAGCAGCTCCCAGGGACAGGGAGTAGATACGCAGTATTTT
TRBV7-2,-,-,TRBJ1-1,CASSLTGPTNTEAFF,TGTGCCAGCAGCTTAACAGGACCAACAAACACTGAAGCTTTCTTT
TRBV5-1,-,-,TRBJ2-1,CASSLGARGNEQFF,TGCGCCAGCAGCTTGGGGGCGAGGGGGAATGAGCAGTTCTTC
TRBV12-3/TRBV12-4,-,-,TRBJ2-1,CASSLVEQFF,TGTGCCAGCAGTTTAGTTGAGCAGTTCTTC
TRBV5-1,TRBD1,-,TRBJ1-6,CASSAQGVDSPLHF,TGCGCCAGCAGTGCCCAGGGGGTTGATTCACCCCTCCACTTT
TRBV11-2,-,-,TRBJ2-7,CASSLERLSYEQYF,TGTGCCAGCAGCTTAGAAAGATTGTCCTACGAGCAGTACTTC
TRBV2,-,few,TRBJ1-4,CASLRDVSTEKLFF,TGTGCCAGCCTCCGGGACGTGAGTACTGAAAAACTGTTTTTT
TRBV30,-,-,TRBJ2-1,CAWSGQAEQFF,TGTGCCTGGAGTGGACAAGCTGAGCAGTTCTTC
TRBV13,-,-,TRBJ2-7,CASSYGGLGQYF,TGTGCCAGCTCGTACGGGGGCCTGGGGCAGTACTTC
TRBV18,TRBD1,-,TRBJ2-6,CASSPSKGAGANVLTF,TGTGCCAGCTCACCTTCCAAGGGGGCGGGGGCCAACGTCCTGACTTTC
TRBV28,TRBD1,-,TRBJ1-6,CASSRGDRDNSPLHF,TGTGCCAGCAGTCGCGGGGACAGGGATAATTCACCCCTCCACTTT
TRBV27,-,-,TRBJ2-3,CASSFLQLDLTDTQYF,TGTGCCAGCAGTTTCCTCCAACTAGACCTCACAGATACGCAGTATTTT
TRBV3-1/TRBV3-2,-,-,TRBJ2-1,CASSQVPSSANYNEQFF,TGTGCCAGCAGCCAAGTTCCCTCTAGCGCGAACTACAATGAGCAGTTCTTC
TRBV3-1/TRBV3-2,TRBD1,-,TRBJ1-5,CASSPTGGVNQPQHF,TGTGCCAGCAGCCCGACAGGGGGCGTTAATCAGCCCCAGCATTTT
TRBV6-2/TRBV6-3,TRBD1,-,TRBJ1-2,CASSFDDRVHYGYTF,TGTGCCAGCAGTTTTGACGACAGGGTGCACTATGGCTACACCTTC
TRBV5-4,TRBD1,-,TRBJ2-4,CASSPGQVGKNIQYF,TGTGCCAGCAGCCCGGGACAGGTGGGCAAAAACATTCAGTACTTC
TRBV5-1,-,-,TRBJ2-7,CASRTAVKDEQYF,TGCGCCAGTCGGACAGCGGTAAAAGACGAGCAGTACTTC
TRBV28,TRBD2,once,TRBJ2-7,CASSPGTSGYEQYF,TGTGCCAGCAGCCCCGGGACTAGCGGCTACGAGCAGTACTTC
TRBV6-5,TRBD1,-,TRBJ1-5,CASKPGQGGQPQHF,TGTGCCAGCAAGCCGGGACAGGGCGGTCAGCCCCAGCATTTT
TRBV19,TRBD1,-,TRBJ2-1,CASNPGTGNEQFF,TGTGCCAGTAACCCCGGGACAGGGAATGAGCAGTTCTTC
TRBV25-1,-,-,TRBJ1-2,CASVKWGQGTLTF,-
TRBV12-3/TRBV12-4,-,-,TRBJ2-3,CASSLWTDTQYF,TGTGCCAGCAGTTTGTGGACAGATACGCAGTATTTT
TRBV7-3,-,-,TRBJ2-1,CASSEGAGENEQFF,TGTGCCAGCAGCGAAGGAGCGGGCGAGAATGAGCAGTTCTTC
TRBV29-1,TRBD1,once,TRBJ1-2,CSTDRNYGYTF,TGCAGCACGGACAGGAACTATGGCTACACCTTC
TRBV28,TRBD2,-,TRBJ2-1,CASSSSGRFYNEQFF,TGTGCCAGCAGTAGTAGCGGGAGGTTCTACAATGAGCAGTTCTTC
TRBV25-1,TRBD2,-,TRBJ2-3,CASSKGLQRADTQYF,TGTGCCAGCAGTAAGGGACTACAGAGGGCAGATACGCAGTATTTT
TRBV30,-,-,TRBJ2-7,CAWSSFYEQYF,TGTGCCTGGAGTTCCTTCTACGAGCAGTACTTC
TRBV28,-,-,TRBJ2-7,CASSPPGQNYEQYF,TGTGCCAGCAGTCCACCGGGACAAAACTACGAGCAGTACTTC
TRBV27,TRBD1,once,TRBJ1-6,CASSLGWDRASPLHF,TGTGCCAGCAGTTTAGGATGGGACAGGGCTTCACCCCTCCACTTT
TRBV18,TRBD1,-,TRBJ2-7,CASSAEGQGTYEQYF,TGTGCCAGCTCAGCCGAGGGACAGGGAACCTACGAGCAGTACTTC
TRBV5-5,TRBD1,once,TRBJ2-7,CASNPTGGYEQYF,TGTGCCAGCAACCCGACAGGGGGCTACGAGCAGTACTTC
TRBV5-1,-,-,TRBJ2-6,CASSLGGDGSGANVLTF,TGCGCCAGCAGCTTGGGGGGCGATGGCTCTGGGGCCAACGTCCTGACTTTC
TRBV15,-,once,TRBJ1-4,CATSRQGLGNEKLFF,TGTGCCACCAGCAGACAGGGTTTAGGTAATGAAAAACTGTTTTTT
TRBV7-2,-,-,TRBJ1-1,CASSLFSYTEAFF,TGTGCCAGCAGCTTATTTTCTTACACTGAAGCTTTCTTT
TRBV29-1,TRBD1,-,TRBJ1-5,CSARQGNQPQHF,TGCAGCGCCCGACAGGGTAATCAGCCCCAGCATTTT
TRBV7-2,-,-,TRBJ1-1,CASKSLITEAFF,TGTGCCTCCAAGTCCCTAATTACTGAAGCTTTCTTT
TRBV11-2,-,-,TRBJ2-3,CASSLQAGADTQYF,TGTGCCAGCAGCTTACAGGCAGGGGCGGATACGCAGTATTTT